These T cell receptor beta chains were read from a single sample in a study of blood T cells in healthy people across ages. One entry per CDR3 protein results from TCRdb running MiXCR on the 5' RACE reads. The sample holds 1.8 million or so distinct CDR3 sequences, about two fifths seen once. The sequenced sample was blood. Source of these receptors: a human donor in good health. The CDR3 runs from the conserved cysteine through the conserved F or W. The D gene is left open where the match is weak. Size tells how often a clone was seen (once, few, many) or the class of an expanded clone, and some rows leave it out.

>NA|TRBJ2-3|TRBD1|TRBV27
CASRSPIRDRVDTQYF
TGTGCCAGCAGGTCTCCTATCCGGGACAGGGTAGATACGCAGTATTTT
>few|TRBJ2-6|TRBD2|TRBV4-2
CASSHTSGGARSGANVLTF
TGTGCCAGCAGCCACACTAGCGGGGGAGCCCGCTCTGGGGCCAACGTCCTGACTTTC
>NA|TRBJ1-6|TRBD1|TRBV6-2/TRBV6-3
CASSTGDRAREATSAGNSPLHF
TGTGCCAGCAGTACCGGGGACAGGGCGCGCGAGGCAACAAGCGCAGGGAATTCACCCCTCCACTTT
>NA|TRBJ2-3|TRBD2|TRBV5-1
CASSPGTSGRSLTDTQYF
TGCGCCAGCAGCCCGGGGACTAGCGGGCGTTCTCTCACAGATACGCAGTATTTT
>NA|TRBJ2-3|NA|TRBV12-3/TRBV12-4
CASNTIEADTQYF
TGTGCCAGCAACACAATCGAGGCAGATACGCAGTATTTT
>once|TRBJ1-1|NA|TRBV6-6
CASSYSKEVRMNTEAFF
TGTGCCAGCAGTTACTCGAAAGAGGTTAGAATGAACACTGAAGCTTTCTTT
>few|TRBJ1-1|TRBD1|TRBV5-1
CASSMDRGQSEAFF
TGCGCCAGCAGCATGGACAGGGGGCAATCTGAAGCTTTCTTT
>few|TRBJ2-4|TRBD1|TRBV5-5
CASSLPKDRGIQYF
TGTGCCAGCAGCTTACCCAAGGACAGGGGGATTCAGTACTTC
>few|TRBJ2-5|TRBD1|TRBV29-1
CSVSQGSQETQYF
TGCAGCGTTTCACAGGGGTCCCAAGAGACCCAGTACTTC
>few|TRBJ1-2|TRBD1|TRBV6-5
CASSRTTGIYGYTF
TGTGCCAGCAGTAGAACGACAGGGATCTATGGCTACACCTTC
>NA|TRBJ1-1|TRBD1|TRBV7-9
CASSPWDRGNTEAFF
TGTGCCAGCAGCCCGTGGGACAGGGGGAACACTGAAGCTTTCTTT
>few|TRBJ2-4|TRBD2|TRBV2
CASSRLAATKNIQYF
TGTGCCAGCTCCCGACTAGCTGCGACCAAAAACATTCAGTACTTC
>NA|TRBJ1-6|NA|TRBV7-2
CASSHPGRSLHF
TGTGCCAGCAGCCACCCGGGGAGATCCCTCCACTTT
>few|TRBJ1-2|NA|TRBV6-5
CASSPGFGYTF
TGTGCCAGCAGTCCAGGGTTTGGCTACACCTTC
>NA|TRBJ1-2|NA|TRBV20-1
CSAVRQPYGYTF
TGCAGTGCTGTCCGCCAGCCCTATGGCTACACCTTC
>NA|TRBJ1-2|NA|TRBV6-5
CASSYNREYGYTF
TGTGCCAGCAGTTACAACAGGGAGTATGGCTACACCTTC
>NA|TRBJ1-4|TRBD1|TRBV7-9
CASSSYRGPDEKLFF
TGTGCCAGCAGCTCCTACAGGGGGCCGGATGAAAAACTGTTTTTT
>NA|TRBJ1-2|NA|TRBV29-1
CSVGGANDNYGYTF
TGCAGCGTTGGTGGGGCGAATGATAACTATGGCTACACCTTC
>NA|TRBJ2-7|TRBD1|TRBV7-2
CARSYGTENYEQYF
TGTGCCAGGAGCTACGGGACAGAAAACTACGAGCAGTACTTC
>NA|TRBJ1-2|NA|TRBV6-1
CASTPNYGYTF
TGTGCCAGCACCCCCAACTATGGCTACACCTTC
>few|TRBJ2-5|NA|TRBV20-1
CSARTVNRGETQYF
TGCAGTGCTAGAACAGTGAATCGGGGGGAGACCCAGTACTTC
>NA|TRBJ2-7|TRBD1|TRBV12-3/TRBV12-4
CASSPLRGPFYEQYF
TGTGCCAGCAGTCCGCTGAGGGGGCCTTTCTACGAGCAGTACTTC
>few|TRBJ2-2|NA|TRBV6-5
CASSYIVHDGELFF
TGTGCCAGCAGTTATATAGTCCATGACGGGGAGCTGTTTTTT
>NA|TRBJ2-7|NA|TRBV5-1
CASSLATGLYEQYF
TGCGCCAGCAGCTTGGCCACGGGTCTTTACGAGCAGTACTTC
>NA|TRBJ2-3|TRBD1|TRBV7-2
CASSVDRAKDTQYF
TGTGCCAGCAGCGTGGACAGGGCTAAAGATACGCAGTATTTT
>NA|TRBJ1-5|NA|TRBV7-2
CASSFSEGAGYSNQPQHF
TGTGCCAGCAGCTTCTCTGAAGGGGCAGGATATAGCAATCAGCCCCAGCATTTT
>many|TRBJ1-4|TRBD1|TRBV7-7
CASSLRAGGGEKLFF
TGTGCTAGCAGCTTACGTGCAGGGGGAGGCGAAAAACTGTTTTTT
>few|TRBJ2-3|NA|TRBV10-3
CAISESRAGDHTDTQYF
TGTGCCATCAGTGAGTCCCGAGCCGGGGACCACACAGATACGCAGTATTTT
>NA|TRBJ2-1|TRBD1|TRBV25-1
CASSGDRGYNEQFF
TGTGCCAGCAGTGGGGACAGGGGCTACAATGAGCAGTTCTTC
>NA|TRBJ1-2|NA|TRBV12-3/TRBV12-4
CASSFKGLLYGYTF
TGTGCCAGCAGTTTTAAGGGCCTCCTATATGGCTACACCTTC
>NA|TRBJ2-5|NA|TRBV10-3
CAISEPRTAEEETQYF
TGTGCCATCAGTGAGCCCAGAACGGCCGAAGAGGAGACCCAGTACTTC
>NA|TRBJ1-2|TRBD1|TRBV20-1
CSARDTLTRTGTYYGYTF
TGCAGTGCTAGGGACACCCTAACAAGGACAGGGACTTACTATGGCTACACCTTC
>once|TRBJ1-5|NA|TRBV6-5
CASSYFPRAGINQPQHF
TGTGCCAGCAGTTACTTCCCAAGGGCAGGGATTAATCAGCCCCAGCATTTT
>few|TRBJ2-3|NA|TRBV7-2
CASREGGDTQYF
TGTGCCAGCAGAGAGGGGGGAGATACGCAGTATTTT
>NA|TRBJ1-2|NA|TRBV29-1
CSVDLTVDGYTF
TGCAGCGTTGATCTGACAGTCGATGGCTACACCTTC
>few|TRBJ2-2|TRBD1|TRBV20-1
CSARDRVTNTGELFF
TGCAGTGCTAGGGACAGGGTCACGAACACCGGGGAGCTGTTTTTT
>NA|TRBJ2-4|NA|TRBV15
CATSRGEREQYF
TGTGCCACCAGCAGGGGGGAGAGGGAGCAGTACTTC
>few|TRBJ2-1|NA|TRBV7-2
CASSLASWAASNNEQFF
TGTGCCAGCAGCTTAGCTTCCTGGGCAGCGTCCAACAATGAGCAGTTCTTC
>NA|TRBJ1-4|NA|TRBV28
CASTHRAHDKKLFF
TGTGCCAGCACTCACCGGGCGCACGATAAAAAACTGTTTTTT
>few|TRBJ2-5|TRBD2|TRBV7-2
CASSSGLAGGIYNEQYF
TGTGCCAGCAGCTCGGGACTAGCGGGGGGGATCTACAATGAGCAGTACTTC
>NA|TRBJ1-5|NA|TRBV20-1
CSASPASEGLVGNQPQQF
TGCAGTGCTAGCCCAGCCTCAGAAGGGTTGGTCGGCAATCAGCCCCAGCAGTTT
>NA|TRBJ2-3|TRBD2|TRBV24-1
CATSGGTTSVTDTQYF
TGCGCCACCAGTGGAGGGACGACTAGCGTCACAGATACGCAGTATTTT
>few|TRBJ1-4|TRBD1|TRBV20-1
CSGTGVNEKLFF
TGCAGCGGGACAGGGGTTAATGAAAAACTGTTTTTT
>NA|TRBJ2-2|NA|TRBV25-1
CASSEYFPLDPNTGELFF
TGTGCCAGCAGTGAATATTTCCCGTTGGACCCGAACACCGGGGAGCTGTTTTTT
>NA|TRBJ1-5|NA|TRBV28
CASSHSRDRNQPQHF
TGTGCCAGCAGCCACAGCAGGGATAGGAATCAGCCCCAGCATTTT
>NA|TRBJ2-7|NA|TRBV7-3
CASMPGGDTPYEQYF
TGTGCCAGCATGCCCGGTGGGGACACCCCCTACGAGCAGTACTTC
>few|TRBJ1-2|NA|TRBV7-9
CASSLEIGVSYTF
TGTGCCAGCAGCTTAGAGATCGGGGTTAGCTACACCTTC
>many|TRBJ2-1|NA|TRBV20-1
CSASGGPNNEQFF
TGCAGTGCTAGTGGGGGGCCCAACAATGAGCAGTTCTTC
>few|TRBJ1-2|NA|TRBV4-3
CASSQGRTRSAARGSYTF
TGCGCCAGCAGCCAAGGTAGGACTAGATCGGCGGCCAGGGGAAGCTACACCTTC
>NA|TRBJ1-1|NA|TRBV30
CAWSVMGDAEAFF
TGTGCCTGGAGTGTAATGGGGGACGCTGAAGCTTTCTTT
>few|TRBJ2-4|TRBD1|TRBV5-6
CASSFGQGARIQYF
TGTGCCAGCAGCTTTGGACAGGGGGCGCGAATCCAGTACTTC
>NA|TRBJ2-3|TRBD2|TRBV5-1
CASSIELAGTQYF
TGCGCCAGCAGCATCGAACTAGCGGGTACGCAGTATTTT
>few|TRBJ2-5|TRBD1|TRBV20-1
CSAIGERGQDKTKQYF
TGCAGTGCTATAGGGGAGAGGGGACAGGACAAAACGAAACAGTACTTC
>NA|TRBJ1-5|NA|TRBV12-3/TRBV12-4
CASSLEEVTATINQPQHF
TGTGCCAGCAGTTTAGAGGAGGTGACAGCGACTATTAATCAGCCCCAGCATTTT
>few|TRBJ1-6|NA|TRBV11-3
CASSLFGRLGSPLHF
TGTGCCAGCAGCTTATTTGGCAGACTGGGTTCACCCCTCCACTTT